These T cell receptor beta chains were read from a single sample in a study of blood T cell repertoires in COVID-19. Clones were read by immunoSEQ multiplex PCR, and TCRdb kept only the in-frame ones, dropping some. Here the sample spans 150,000 or so clones, around 83% being singletons. Specimen: peripheral blood. These receptors were taken from a woman aged 55-75 years with acute or convalescent COVID-19. Each CDR3 is given with its conserved first and last residue. Fields, in order: clone size, J gene, V gene, D gene, CDR3 protein, CDR3 DNA. A D gene is named only where the DNA matches it firmly. Clone size is not always given. Where it is, it says once, few, many or a class for expanded clones.

size: .
J: TRBJ1-1
V: TRBV10-1
D: .
CDR3: CATARLNTEAFF
DNA: TGCGCCACCGCTAGGTTGAACACTGAAGCTTTCTTT

size: .
J: TRBJ1-1
V: TRBV30
D: .
CDR3: CAWILATGTLNTEAFF
DNA: TGTGCCTGGATACTTGCCACCGGGACTTTGAACACTGAAGCTTTCTTT

size: few
J: TRBJ1-5
V: TRBV6-1
D: .
CDR3: CASSDISSRRPQHF
DNA: TGTGCCAGCAGTGACATTTCGAGCCGAAGGCCCCAGCATTTT

size: once
J: TRBJ1-6
V: TRBV5-1
D: .
CDR3: CASSHGRENNSPLHF
DNA: TGCGCCAGCAGCCATGGACGGGAGAATAATTCACCCCTCCACTTT

size: .
J: TRBJ2-1
V: TRBV10-3
D: .
CDR3: CAISRAGSYNEQFF
DNA: TGTGCCATCAGTCGAGCGGGCTCCTACAATGAGCAGTTCTTC

size: .
J: TRBJ2-2
V: TRBV5-1
D: .
CDR3: CASSSGGLPAIGELFF
DNA: TGCGCCAGCAGCTCCGGGGGACTGCCTGCGATCGGGGAGCTGTTTTTT

size: .
J: TRBJ2-1
V: TRBV7-9
D: TRBD2
CDR3: CASSLRRGGYNEQFF
DNA: TGTGCCAGCAGCTTACGGCGGGGGGGATACAATGAGCAGTTCTTC

size: once
J: TRBJ1-2
V: TRBV6-5
D: TRBD1
CDR3: CASRFQGAPGYTF
DNA: TGTGCCAGCAGATTCCAGGGGGCCCCTGGCTACACCTTC

size: .
J: TRBJ2-5
V: TRBV7-9
D: .
CDR3: CASSARDGLKETQYF
DNA: TGTGCCAGCAGCGCCCGGGACGGACTAAAAGAGACCCAGTACTTC

size: .
J: TRBJ2-7
V: TRBV19
D: TRBD1
CDR3: CASSTRTGGPYEQYF
DNA: TGTGCCAGTAGTACACGGACAGGAGGCCCCTACGAGCAGTACTTC

size: .
J: TRBJ1-2
V: TRBV5-6
D: TRBD1
CDR3: CASSLGRDRVYGYTF
DNA: TGTGCCAGCAGCTTGGGCCGGGACAGGGTCTATGGCTACACCTTC

size: once
J: TRBJ1-4
V: TRBV18
D: .
CDR3: CASSLSTIRLGPFF
DNA: TGTGCCAGCTCTCTATCCACCATCAGGCTGGGTCCGTTTTTT

size: .
J: TRBJ2-2
V: TRBV9
D: TRBD1
CDR3: CASSARQTGLNTGELFF
DNA: TGTGCCAGCAGCGCACGACAGACAGGGCTGAACACCGGGGAGCTGTTTTTT

size: once
J: TRBJ1-5
V: TRBV7-8
D: .
CDR3: CASSLAQGLSGQPQHF
DNA: TGTGCCAGCAGCTTAGCGCAGGGGCTCTCGGGGCAGCCCCAGCATTTT

size: once
J: TRBJ2-2
V: TRBV9
D: .
CDR3: CASSPVNTGELFF
DNA: TGTGCCAGCAGCCCGGTGAACACCGGGGAGCTGTTTTTT

size: .
J: TRBJ2-7
V: TRBV6-5
D: .
CDR3: CASSYSARAPYEQYF
DNA: TGTGCCAGCAGTTACTCTGCCAGGGCCCCCTACGAGCAGTACTTC

size: .
J: TRBJ2-5
V: TRBV5-5
D: TRBD2
CDR3: CASSFGTSGGSQETQYF
DNA: TGTGCCAGCAGCTTCGGGACTAGCGGGGGGTCCCAAGAGACCCAGTACTTC

size: .
J: TRBJ1-5
V: TRBV19
D: TRBD1
CDR3: CASSIGQGVQPQHF
DNA: TGTGCCAGTAGTATAGGTCAGGGGGTCCAGCCCCAGCATTTT

size: .
J: TRBJ1-6
V: TRBV6-6
D: TRBD1
CDR3: CASTRQGPNSPLHF
DNA: TGTGCCAGCACCAGACAGGGACCTAATTCACCCCTCCACTTT

size: .
J: TRBJ2-1
V: TRBV19
D: .
CDR3: CASSLGGGVYNEQFF
DNA: TGTGCCAGTAGTTTAGGGGGGGGCGTCTACAATGAGCAGTTCTTC

size: .
J: TRBJ1-5
V: TRBV27
D: .
CDR3: CASSLRGTGLSNQPQHF
DNA: TGTGCCAGCAGTTTACGGGGCACAGGGCTGAGCAATCAGCCCCAGCATTTT

size: .
J: TRBJ2-2
V: TRBV7-9
D: TRBD1
CDR3: CASSAQGTGELFF
DNA: TGTGCCAGCAGCGCACAGGGGACCGGGGAGCTGTTTTTT

size: .
J: TRBJ1-2
V: TRBV7-2
D: TRBD1
CDR3: CASSSQGEYGYTF
DNA: TGTGCCAGCAGCTCGCAGGGGGAGTATGGCTACACCTTC

size: .
J: TRBJ2-1
V: TRBV11-2
D: .
CDR3: CASSSGQRTLNEQFF
DNA: TGTGCCAGCAGCTCAGGACAGCGGACCCTCAATGAGCAGTTCTTC

size: .
J: TRBJ1-1
V: TRBV3-1/TRBV3-2
D: TRBD1
CDR3: CASSQDRQGAKAFF
DNA: TGTGCCAGCAGCCAAGATCGTCAGGGGGCTAAAGCTTTCTTT

size: .
J: TRBJ2-1
V: TRBV5-1
D: TRBD1
CDR3: CASSHEPGQGYYNEQFF
DNA: TGCGCCAGCAGCCATGAACCGGGACAGGGATACTACAATGAGCAGTTCTTC

size: .
J: TRBJ2-5
V: TRBV11-1
D: .
CDR3: CASSLAVTLQETQYF
DNA: TGTGCCAGCAGCTTAGCGGTGACACTCCAAGAGACCCAGTACTTC

size: .
J: TRBJ2-3
V: TRBV5-1
D: .
CDR3: CASSPPGDTQYF
DNA: TGCGCCAGCAGCCCGCCGGGAGATACGCAGTATTTT

size: .
J: TRBJ2-3
V: TRBV9
D: .
CDR3: CASSVGDSGYTDTQYF
DNA: TGTGCCAGCAGCGTAGGGGATAGCGGTTACACAGATACGCAGTATTTT

size: .
J: TRBJ1-5
V: TRBV6-1
D: .
CDR3: CASSEGGGYQPQHF
DNA: TGTGCCAGCAGTGAAGGAGGAGGGTACCAGCCCCAGCATTTT

size: .
J: TRBJ1-5
V: TRBV10-3
D: .
CDR3: CAISANSQPQHF
DNA: TGTGCCATCAGTGCTAATAGTCAGCCCCAGCATTTT

size: .
J: TRBJ1-5
V: TRBV3-1/TRBV3-2
D: .
CDR3: CASSQRPGGQPQHF
DNA: TGTGCCAGCAGCCAAAGACCGGGGGGGCAGCCCCAGCATTTT

size: few
J: TRBJ1-5
V: TRBV28
D: TRBD1
CDR3: CASKAGGGQPQHF
DNA: TGTGCCAGCAAGGCAGGGGGCGGTCAGCCCCAGCATTTT

size: .
J: TRBJ1-3
V: TRBV2
D: TRBD1
CDR3: CASRTTGGTGNTIYF
DNA: TGTGCCAGCAGAACTACAGGGGGAACTGGAAACACCATATATTTT

size: .
J: TRBJ2-1
V: TRBV19
D: TRBD2
CDR3: CASSIASGGTSNEQFF
DNA: TGTGCCAGTAGTATAGCAAGCGGGGGTACCTCCAATGAGCAGTTCTTC

size: .
J: TRBJ1-2
V: TRBV7-9
D: TRBD1
CDR3: CASSSRIGTANYGYTF
DNA: TGTGCCAGCAGCTCCCGGATTGGGACAGCTAACTATGGCTACACCTTC

size: .
J: TRBJ2-7
V: TRBV25-1
D: .
CDR3: CASSEYSRASYEQYF
DNA: TGTGCCAGCAGTGAATATAGCAGGGCCTCCTACGAGCAGTACTTC

size: .
J: TRBJ2-3
V: TRBV7-6
D: TRBD2
CDR3: CASSLGTSGGSDTQYF
DNA: TGTGCCAGCAGCTTAGGGACTAGCGGGGGGAGCGATACGCAGTATTTT

size: .
J: TRBJ2-5
V: TRBV27
D: TRBD1
CDR3: CASSFNRGTETQYF
DNA: TGTGCCAGCAGTTTTAACAGGGGGACGGAGACCCAGTACTTC

size: few
J: TRBJ1-2
V: TRBV19
D: TRBD1
CDR3: CATGTGGVVGGYTF
DNA: TGTGCCACCGGGACAGGGGGTGTAGTGGGTGGCTACACCTTC

size: .
J: TRBJ2-4
V: TRBV4-1
D: TRBD2
CDR3: CASSQALAGGLNIQYF
DNA: TGCGCCAGCAGCCAGGCGCTAGCGGGGGGGCTGAACATTCAGTACTTC

size: .
J: TRBJ2-1
V: TRBV11-3
D: .
CDR3: CASSLHRANGNEQFF
DNA: TGTGCCAGCAGCTTACACAGGGCGAATGGGAATGAGCAGTTCTTC

size: .
J: TRBJ1-2
V: TRBV2
D: TRBD1
CDR3: CASIYGGQDYGYTF
DNA: TGTGCCAGCATATACGGGGGACAGGACTATGGCTACACCTTC

size: .
J: TRBJ1-1
V: TRBV7-9
D: .
CDR3: CASSYGSAEAFF
DNA: TGTGCCAGCAGCTATGGGAGCGCTGAAGCTTTCTTT

size: few
J: TRBJ2-3
V: TRBV5-1
D: .
CDR3: CASTVGGLSDTQYF
DNA: TGCGCCAGCACGGTGGGGGGTCTATCAGATACGCAGTATTTT

size: .
J: TRBJ2-1
V: TRBV27
D: TRBD2
CDR3: CASSLDAGGLNEQFF
DNA: TGTGCCAGCAGTTTAGACGCGGGGGGGCTGAATGAGCAGTTCTTC

size: .
J: TRBJ2-1
V: TRBV15
D: TRBD2
CDR3: CATSRDLATASTGGQFF
DNA: TGTGCCACCAGCAGAGATCTCGCTACCGCGAGCACGGGAGGGCAGTTCTTC

size: .
J: TRBJ1-1
V: TRBV2
D: .
CDR3: CASRAYWGLTEAFF
DNA: TGTGCCAGCAGGGCCTATTGGGGGCTTACTGAAGCTTTCTTT

size: once
J: TRBJ2-5
V: TRBV7-9
D: .
CDR3: CASSARTGLQETQYF
DNA: TGTGCCAGCAGCGCTAGAACAGGGCTTCAAGAGACCCAGTACTTC

size: .
J: TRBJ1-2
V: TRBV27
D: .
CDR3: CASSPRRGGGGYTF
DNA: TGTGCCAGCAGTCCCCGCCGCGGGGGGGGAGGCTACACCTTC

size: .
J: TRBJ1-5
V: TRBV7-9
D: TRBD1
CDR3: CASSLGDRVNQPQHF
DNA: TGTGCCAGCAGCTTAGGGGACAGGGTAAATCAGCCCCAGCATTTT

size: .
J: TRBJ1-4
V: TRBV10-1
D: .
CDR3: CASNSGINEKLFF
DNA: TGCGCCAGCAACTCAGGGATTAATGAAAAACTGTTTTTT

size: .
J: TRBJ1-2
V: TRBV14
D: .
CDR3: CASSLDRTYGYTF
DNA: TGTGCCAGCAGCCTGGACAGAACCTATGGCTACACCTTC